This TCR beta chain is drawn from a study of T cell changes during pregnancy in multiple sclerosis. Sequenced by immunoSEQ multiplex PCR; TCRdb stores in-frame clones only, minus some. This repertoire shows about 47,000 clones, roughly 93% found once; its top ten account for around 1.9%. The CDR3 has 14 residues. Trimming cost V 5 bases and J 10 bases; bases outside gene matches: 8. Germline V gives CDR1 SGHTA, CDR2 FQGNSA. This chain joins TRBV7-2 and TRBJ2-1; 10 bases map to TRBD1. The sample consisted of peripheral blood, taken in the second trimester of pregnancy. This receptor was obtained from a female donor with multiple sclerosis, enrolled in a pregnancy study. The CDR3 DNA follows: TGTGCCAGCAGCCCCGGGACAGGGGCGAGGGAGCAGTTCTTC. Its translation is CASSPGTGAREQFF.